This is a list of T cell receptor beta chains from one sample in a study of post-analysis software for immune sequencing data. TCRdb re-derived calls from the PCR reads in MiXCR, one entry per CDR3 protein. The repertoire consists of about 770,000 distinct CDR3 sequences, with 46% occurring once and the leading ten covering approximately 4.4%. Input material: blood. These receptors came from a girl under 18 with multiple sclerosis. CDR3s include the opening cysteine and the closing phenylalanine or tryptophan. A D gene is named only where the DNA matches it firmly. Size is stated for part of the rows, as once, few or many counts, or as a class when the clone is expanded.

J | V | size | D | DNA | CDR3
TRBJ1-2 | TRBV7-2 | . | . | TGTGCCAGCAGCCCCTACATTCCGGGTGGCTATGGCTACACCTTC | CASSPYIPGGYGYTF
TRBJ2-4 | TRBV6-5 | . | TRBD2 | TGTGCCAGCAGTTACTCTCTAGCGGGAGTGCGGGACATTCAGTACTTC | CASSYSLAGVRDIQYF
TRBJ2-7 | TRBV11-2 | few | . | TGTGCCAGCAGCTGGAGGCTGGCCTACGAGCAGTACTTC | CASSWRLAYEQYF
TRBJ2-5 | TRBV7-8 | . | TRBD2 | TGTGCCAGCAGCTCCCTAGCGGGATACCAAGAGACCCAGTACTTC | CASSSLAGYQETQYF
TRBJ2-2 | TRBV4-2 | . | TRBD2 | TGTGCCAGCAGCCAAGGGGGTAACCTAGCGGATTACGGGGAGCTGTTTTTT | CASSQGGNLADYGELFF
TRBJ2-3 | TRBV27 | few | TRBD2 | TGTGCCAGCAGTCCCCGACTAGCCGTGGGGACAGATACGCAGTATTTT | CASSPRLAVGTDTQYF
TRBJ2-7 | TRBV7-2 | . | TRBD1 | TGTGCCAGCAGCCGGACAGGGGTGGGCTACGAGCAGTACTTC | CASSRTGVGYEQYF
TRBJ1-2 | TRBV12-3/TRBV12-4 | . | . | TGTGCCAGCAGTTTAGCGCAACAGATTGATGGCTACACCTTC | CASSLAQQIDGYTF
TRBJ2-7 | TRBV27 | . | TRBD1 | TGTGCCAGCAGTCAAACCGGGACAGGGGTCTACGAGCAGTACTTC | CASSQTGTGVYEQYF
TRBJ2-7 | TRBV5-1 | . | . | TGCGCCAGCAGCTTGCGCAGGGGACTCCTCTACGAGCAGTACTTC | CASSLRRGLLYEQYF
TRBJ2-1 | TRBV7-9 | . | . | TGTGCCAGCAGCCCCAGCCTCCTAGCTGGTGAGCAGTTCTTC | CASSPSLLAGEQFF
TRBJ2-7 | TRBV20-1 | few | TRBD2 | TGCAGTGCACCGGGACTAGCGGGGGCCTACGAGCAGTACTTC | CSAPGLAGAYEQYF
TRBJ2-5 | TRBV15 | . | . | TGTGCCACCAGCAGTTGGAAACAAATCCAAGAGACCCAGTACTTC | CATSSWKQIQETQYF
TRBJ2-7 | TRBV20-1 | . | . | TGCAGTGCTAGTCCCTCCGGCGACGAGCAGTACTTC | CSASPSGDEQYF
TRBJ2-5 | TRBV7-2 | . | . | TGTGCCAGCAGTCCGGCCCGGGGGTCTGAGACCCAGTACTTC | CASSPARGSETQYF
TRBJ1-6 | TRBV3-1 | . | . | TGTGCCAGCAGCCAAGCCCCCGGGGGTTCACCCCTCCACTTT | CASSQAPGGSPLHF
TRBJ2-5 | TRBV27 | . | . | TGTGCCAGCAGTTTATCGATGGGCGGTGAGACCCAGTACTTC | CASSLSMGGETQYF
TRBJ2-7 | TRBV5-1 | . | TRBD2 | TGCGCCAGCAGCCAAAGCGGGAGTTGGGACGAGCAGTACTTC | CASSQSGSWDEQYF
TRBJ2-5 | TRBV7-3 | . | TRBD2 | TGTGCCAGCAGCTACCTAGCGGGAGATGAGACCCAGTACTTC | CASSYLAGDETQYF
TRBJ2-1 | TRBV29-1 | . | TRBD2 | TGCAGCGTTGAAGGGGGGACTAGCGGATACAATGAGCAGTTCTTC | CSVEGGTSGYNEQFF
TRBJ2-7 | TRBV28 | . | TRBD1 | TGTGCCAGCAGCCGCCCGGGACAGGGCCACGAGCAGTACTTC | CASSRPGQGHEQYF
TRBJ2-5 | TRBV9 | few | TRBD2 | TGTGCCAGCAGCGGACCAGGGAGGGCAGAGACCCAGTACTTC | CASSGPGRAETQYF
TRBJ2-7 | TRBV4-1 | few | . | TGCGCCAGCAGGGAGGAGAGCTCCTACGAGCAGTACTTC | CASREESSYEQYF
TRBJ2-1 | TRBV4-1 | few | . | TGCGCCAGCAGCCAAGAGGGGAACAGGGTAGTGCAGTTCTTC | CASSQEGNRVVQFF
TRBJ2-6 | TRBV6-1 | few | TRBD1 | TGTGCCAGCTCTCGGTCCGGGACAGGGGGAGCTGGGGCCAACGTCCTGACTTTC | CASSRSGTGGAGANVLTF